The clone carrying this TCR beta chain has only a few counts. Original handling: Estimation of nucleated cell counts was performed using reference gene primer amplification. Profiling relied on immunoSEQ multiplex PCR, and the TCRdb table lists in-frame clones only, not all of them. V, J and clone size are taken as reported in that table, and D and trimming were inferred from the DNA itself. The sample lists some 170,000 clones; about three quarters were seen once. The data were taken from a study of blood T cell repertoires in COVID-19. About the research overall: The United States, Italy and Spain supplied acute and convalescent COVID-19 samples. T cells, B-cell-depleted T cells, or PBMCs provided the cDNA or gDNA that served as material.

The ends were cut back, 4 bases at V and 3 bases at J, with 9 bases in the middle. Germline V gene sequence: CDR1 GTSNPN, CDR2 SVGIG (reference sequence). The CDR3 is made up of 12 amino acids. J is TRBJ1-1 and V is TRBV30, with D hard to call. Sequenced input: peripheral blood. This sequence originates from a woman aged 50 to 60 with active or convalescent COVID-19. The CDR3 is CAWTGEYTEAFF. In nucleotides, the CDR3 is TGTGCCTGGACTGGGGAGTACACTGAAGCTTTCTTT.